The 11 T cell receptor beta chains listed next were all sequenced from one sample in a study of blood T cells in healthy people across ages. Through a sample-barcoded 5' primer and a J-beta primer mix, a second PCR was run for roughly 7 to 11 cycles. TCRdb re-analysed the 5' RACE reads in MiXCR, keeping a single row per CDR3 protein. Of hundreds of thousands of distinct CDR3 sequences listed, approximately 40% were seen once; the top ten hold 25% to 30%. Sequences were obtained from blood. These receptors all stem from an older man in good health.

The chain recombines TRBV6-1 with TRBJ1-1; perhaps TRBD1 as D (5 bases). Germline V gives CDR1 MNHNS, CDR2 SASEGT. There are 15 residues in the CDR3. Between the trimmed V and J ends, which lost 0 bases and 5 bases, there was a span of 13 bases. In DNA, the CDR3 is TGTGCCAGCAGTGAAGCCCGGGGCGCGGGGACTGAAGCTTTCTTT. Protein sequence: CASSEARGAGTEAFF.

The chain joins TRBV7-2 to TRBJ2-4, with 10 nucleotides matching TRBD2. Germline V lookup: CDR1 SGHTA, CDR2 FQGNSA. The CDR3 contains 18 residues. The junction had 10 bases not matched to a gene; V was cut back by 2 bases and J by 3 bases. CDR3 in DNA: TGTGCCAGCAGCTTATTTGGTGTGGTAGCGGGGGGCAAAAACATTCAGTACTTC. Protein: CASSLFGVVAGGKNIQYF. Drawing the rest from reference TRBV7-2 and TRBJ2-4, the complete variable domain is GAGVSQSPSNKVTEKGKDVELRCDPISGHTALYWYRQSLGQGLEFLIYFQGNSAPDKSGLPSDRFSAERTGGSVSTLTIQRTQQEDSAVYLCASSLFGVVAGGKNIQYFGAGTRLSVL.

The chain links TRBV7-2 to TRBJ1-4; D possibly corresponds to TRBD1 (5 bases). Trimming shortened V by 4 bases and J by 3 bases, and 12 bases separated the two germline ends. CDR3 length: 15 amino acids. Germline CDR1 is SGHTA and CDR2 is FQGNSA. CDR3 loop: CASSSVGGANEKLFF. For the CDR3, the DNA is TGTGCCAGCAGCTCAGTGGGGGGGGCTAATGAAAAACTGTTTTTT. The complete variable domain, with remaining parts taken from reference TRBV7-2 and TRBJ1-4, reads GAGVSQSPSNKVTEKGKDVELRCDPISGHTALYWYRQSLGQGLEFLIYFQGNSAPDKSGLPSDRFSAERTGGSVSTLTIQRTQQEDSAVYLCASSSVGGANEKLFFGSGTQLSVL.

J is TRBJ2-1 and V is TRBV7-2, with 10 nucleotides matching TRBD2. The CDR3 length is 17 residues. Looked up from germline, CDR1 is SGHTA and CDR2 is FQGNSA. Trimming took 4 bases from V and 4 from J; bases not matched to a gene: 10. The CDR3 spells CASSSRGSGRGYNEQFF. CDR3 in DNA: TGTGCCAGCAGCTCTAGGGGGAGCGGGAGGGGTTACAATGAGCAGTTCTTC.

The chain links TRBV12-3 or TRBV12-4 to TRBJ2-1; TRBD2 agrees at 7 bases. V was pared by 6 bases and J by 0 bases, with 8 bases of the junction left unmatched. This CDR3 has 16 amino acids. The CDR3 is CASSQRGVSSYNEQFF. The CDR3 DNA sequence: TGTGCCAGCAGCCAACGGGGGGTTAGCTCCTACAATGAGCAGTTCTTC.

V and J are TRBV7-9 and TRBJ2-1; D uncertain. Germline assignment: CDR1 SEHNR and CDR2 FQNEAQ (reference sequence). Trimming left V 7 bases short and J 6 bases short, with 7 bases between. This CDR3 spans 11 amino acids. CDR3 nucleotides: TGTGCCAGCAAAGTTTCCAATGAGCAGTTCTTC. This translates into CASKVSNEQFF.

The rearrangement uses TRBV6-2 or TRBV6-3 and TRBJ2-7; D may match TRBD1 or TRBD2 (5 bases each). The germline V gene encodes CDR1 MNHEY and CDR2 SVGEGT. This CDR3 comprises 14 residues. The V end was cut by 5 bases, the J end by 2 bases, with 13 bases between. The CDR3 sequence: CASSAPGPTYEQYF. DNA for the CDR3: TGTGCCAGCAGTGCACCGGGACCAACCTACGAGCAGTACTTC.

Note on this clonotype: This clone may be a read error of a much larger clone one base away. The chain links TRBV7-2 to TRBJ2-4; 9 bases are a match to TRBD1. CDR1 is SGHTA, CDR2 FQGNSA, per germline. There are 19 residues in the CDR3. Trimming at V came to 5 bases and at J to 3 bases, leaving 17 bases not matched to a gene. The CDR3 spells CASSPRSGTGTIVKNIQYF. The CDR3, as DNA: TGTGCCAGCAGCCCGCGCTCCGGGACAGGGACTATAGTCAAAAACATTCAGTACTTC. The whole variable domain, filled in from reference TRBV7-2 and TRBJ2-4, reads GAGVSQSPSNKVTEKGKDVELRCDPISGHTALYWYRQSLGQGLEFLIYFQGNSAPDKSGLPSDRFSAERTGGSVSTLTIQRTQQEDSAVYLCASSPRSGTGTIVKNIQYFGAGTRLSVL.

CDR3: CATSDSGDTGELFF. Written as DNA, the CDR3 is TGTGCCACCAGTGATTCTGGCGATACCGGGGAGCTGTTTTTT. The rearrangement links TRBV24-1 to TRBJ2-2; D is uncertain. The CDR3 is 14 amino acids. V was cut by 2 bases and J by 5 bases, with 8 bases left in between. Germline-derived CDR1 and CDR2 are KGHDR and SFDVKD.

This clonotype came up a few times. V and J are TRBV7-3 and TRBJ2-3, with no clear D. This CDR3 has 13 amino acids. Germline CDR1 SGHTA, CDR2 FQGTGA. Trimming left V 6 bases short and J 5 bases short, with 12 bases between. CDR3 DNA sequence: TGTGCCAGCAGTGCCCGGCGAAGAGATACGCAGTATTTT. Protein product: CASSARRRDTQYF. Full variable domain (outside the CDR3, taken from reference TRBV7-3 and TRBJ2-3): GAGVSQTPSNKVTEKGKYVELRCDPISGHTALYWYRQSLGQGPEFLIYFQGTGAADDSGLPNDRFFAVRPEGSVSTLKIQRTERGDSAVYLCASSARRRDTQYFGPGTRLTVL.

The V call is TRBV5-8, the J call TRBJ2-7, with a weak D call TRBD2 (7 bases). The CDR3 is 13 amino acids. Deletions cut 3 bases from V and 7 bases from J, with 14 bases between. CDR1 and CDR2 from the germline V gene are SGHTS and YDEGEE. The CDR3 sequence is CASSSVGGGEQYF. The CDR3 DNA reads as TGTGCCAGCAGCTCGGTAGGGGGGGGTGAGCAGTACTTC. Drawing the rest from reference TRBV5-8 and TRBJ2-7, the complete variable domain is EAGVTQSPTHLIKTRGQQATLRCSPISGHTSVYWYQQALGLGLQFLLWYDEGEERNRGNFPPRFSGRQFPNYSSELNVNALELEDSALYLCASSSVGGGEQYFGPGTRLTVT.